The 16 T cell receptor beta chains below were found in one sample sequenced in a study of brain T cells in children with intractable seizures. Assay: immunoSEQ multiplex PCR; the TCRdb copy retains only in-frame clones and omits some. The data show over 95,000 clones, 90% to 95% seen once. Sequenced material: peripheral blood, taken at surgery. These receptors originate from a boy under three years old with hemimegalencephaly and intractable seizures.

This chain uses TRBV5-1 with TRBJ2-2, with 12 bases fitting TRBD2. Germline V gives CDR1 SGHRS, CDR2 YFSETQ. V was clipped by 7 bases and J by 1 base; unmatched bases: 2. The CDR3 has 15 residues. CDR3 DNA: TGCGCCAGCCAGGGACTAGCGGGGAACACCGGGGAGCTGTTTTTT. Encoded protein: CASQGLAGNTGELFF.

This clone showed up just once. The chain uses TRBV19 and TRBJ2-7; D possibly uses TRBD1 or TRBD2 (5 bases each). The CDR3 length is 14 residues. V dropped 6 bases and J dropped 3 bases, with 15 bases sitting between them. The germline CDR1 and CDR2 sequences are LNHDA and SQIVND (reference sequence). The CDR3 sequence is CASRPMGVSYEQYF. CDR3 in DNA: TGTGCCAGTAGGCCGATGGGGGTAAGCTACGAGCAGTACTTC.

V and J are TRBV7-9 and TRBJ1-4; D call uncertain. V lost 2 bases and J lost 5, with 9 bases in between. The germline gives CDR1 SEHNR, CDR2 FQNEAQ (reference sequence). The CDR3 totals 14 residues. CDR3 sequence (DNA): TGTGCCAGCAGCTTATCATCGTCAAATGAAAAACTGTTTTTT. This gives the protein CASSLSSSNEKLFF.

V and J are TRBV30 and TRBJ1-3; D is unresolved. Looked up from germline, CDR1 is GTSNPN and CDR2 is SVGIG (reference sequence). This CDR3 has 13 residues. The germline V and J ends were trimmed by 5 bases and 1 base, with 9 bases remaining between them. CDR3 region: CAWLGQSGNTIYF. The CDR3 region has the DNA TGTGCCTGGCTCGGGCAGTCTGGAAACACCATATATTTT.

This chain joins TRBV7-8 and TRBJ2-1; possibly TRBD1 or TRBD2 for D (5 bases each). CDR1 and CDR2 (germline): SGHVS, FQNEAQ. V dropped 8 bases and J dropped 6 bases, with 17 bases sitting between them. This CDR3 is built from 14 residues. CDR3 DNA: TGTGCCAGCCATACACGGGGACGGCCCAATGAGCAGTTCTTC. Its translation: CASHTRGRPNEQFF.

The chain carries TRBV5-6 and TRBJ2-5; D may be TRBD2 (6 bases). The germline gives CDR1 SGHDT, CDR2 YYEEEE. The CDR3 totals 16 residues. Trimming left V 0 bases short and J 4 bases short, with 16 bases between. CDR3 sequence: CASSLGGQGGRETQYF. CDR3 bases: TGTGCCAGCAGCTTGGGCGGGCAGGGAGGTCGAGAGACCCAGTACTTC.

The rearrangement links TRBV19 to TRBJ2-1; TRBD1 is a possible D gene (6 bases). Trimming pared 3 bases from V and 2 bases from J, leaving 8 bases between. The CDR3 sequence is 14 residues long. Per germline, CDR1 LNHDA and CDR2 SQIVND (reference sequence). CDR3 residues: CASSMDSTYNEQFF. CDR3 nucleotides: TGTGCCAGTAGTATGGACAGTACCTACAATGAGCAGTTCTTC.

V and J are TRBV29-1 and TRBJ1-3, with D unclear. CDR1 and CDR2 from the germline V gene are SQVTM and ANQGSEA. The germline V and J ends were trimmed by 1 base and 0 bases, with 4 bases remaining between them. The CDR3 runs to 13 residues. CDR3: CSVEADSGNTIYF. The CDR3 DNA follows: TGCAGCGTTGAAGCAGACTCTGGAAACACCATATATTTT.

V gene TRBV18 combines with J gene TRBJ1-1, with D unclear. Germline lookup yields CDR1 KGHSH and CDR2 LQKENI. This CDR3 comprises 13 residues. V lost 3 bases and J 0 bases, leaving 5 bases between the germline ends. CDR3 sequence: CASSPDMNTEAFF. The DNA for the CDR3 is TGTGCCAGCTCACCGGATATGAACACTGAAGCTTTCTTT. The full variable domain, its missing parts supplied by reference TRBV18 and TRBJ1-1, is NAGVMQNPRHLVRRRGQEARLRCSPMKGHSHVYWYRQLPEEGLKFMVYLQKENIIDESGMPKERFSAEFPKEGPSILRIQQVVRGDSAAYFCASSPDMNTEAFFGQGTRLTVV.

The chain couples TRBV19 to TRBJ2-7, with a possible D match to TRBD2 (5 bases). This CDR3 spans 15 amino acids. The V end was cut by 2 bases, the J end by 0 bases, with 11 bases between. Looked up from germline, CDR1 is LNHDA and CDR2 is SQIVND (reference sequence). The CDR3 DNA reads TGTGCCAGTAGTATAAAGGGCGGGCCCTCCTACGAGCAGTACTTC. Its protein product is CASSIKGGPSYEQYF.

The chain couples TRBV25-1 to TRBJ2-7, with D uncertain. The CDR3 extends over 13 amino acids. Trimming removed 3 bases at V and 2 bases at J, with 8 bases between. The V gene's germline CDR1 is MGHDK and CDR2 SYGVNS. CDR3 in amino acids: CASSDLGPYEQYF. The CDR3 bases are TGTGCCAGCAGTGATCTCGGACCCTACGAGCAGTACTTC.

The chain employs TRBV11-3 and TRBJ2-5; the D is unclear. Trimming stripped 5 bases from V and 1 base from J, with 17 bases between. Germline assignment: CDR1 SGHNT and CDR2 YENEEA. This CDR3 contains 16 residues. CDR3 DNA: TGTGCCAGCAGCCCCCTAGGTGCGACGCCCCAAGAGACCCAGTACTTC. Its translation: CASSPLGATPQETQYF.

This chain joins TRBV2 and TRBJ2-5, with 7 bases lining up with TRBD1. CDR3 length: 12 residues. Germline V gene sequence: CDR1 SNHLY, CDR2 FYNNEI. V was pared by 5 bases and J by 7 bases, with 4 bases of the junction left unmatched. CDR3 sequence reads: CASSTGVGTQYF. The CDR3 nucleotides are TGTGCCAGCAGTACAGGGGTAGGGACCCAGTACTTC.

This sequence joins TRBV5-1 and TRBJ2-3; a possible D gene is TRBD1 (6 bases). CDR1 SGHRS and CDR2 YFSETQ come from the germline V gene. This CDR3 has 14 residues. V was pared by 4 bases and J by 2 bases, with 11 bases between. For the CDR3, the DNA is TGCGCCAGCAGCCGCGGACAGACCACAGATACGCAGTATTTT. Its protein product is CASSRGQTTDTQYF. Using reference TRBV5-1 and TRBJ2-3 for the parts outside the CDR3, the full variable domain is KAGVTQTPRYLIKTRGQQVTLSCSPISGHRSVSWYQQTPGQGLQFLFEYFSETQRNKGNFPGRFSGRQFSNSRSEMNVSTLELGDSALYLCASSRGQTTDTQYFGPGTRLTVL.

V gene TRBV28 combines with J gene TRBJ1-2, with D perhaps TRBD1 (5 bases). In germline, CDR1 is MDHEN, CDR2 SYDVKM. Trimming stripped 8 bases from V and 0 bases from J, with 10 bases between. The CDR3 has 13 residues. The CDR3: CASQGTPNYGYTF. CDR3 sequence (DNA): TGTGCCAGCCAGGGTACCCCTAACTATGGCTACACCTTC.

The rearrangement uses TRBV2 and TRBJ2-3; 13 bases are a match to TRBD2. Germline assignment: CDR1 SNHLY and CDR2 FYNNEI. The length of the CDR3 is 16 residues. The V and J ends lost 3 bases and 5 bases, in that order; junction bases with no gene match: 5. CDR3 region: CASSETSGRWGDTQYF. CDR3 nucleotide sequence: TGTGCCAGCAGTGAGACTAGCGGGAGGTGGGGAGATACGCAGTATTTT.